This TCR beta chain emerged from a study of PD-1 blockade in classical Hodgkin lymphoma (dated by TCRdb to the early 2020s). Notes on the research overall: Nivolumab dosing was 3 mg/kg intravenously every 2 weeks, continuing until either disease progression or unacceptable toxicity. A peripheral blood immune signature of response to PD-1 blockade in classical Hodgkin lymphoma was defined using TCR beta sequencing and CyTOF.

Genomic DNA was extracted with the Qiagen DNeasy kit from unsorted PBMCs and from negatively selected CD4+ and CD8+ fractions. Amplification of TCR beta CDR3 regions was done by immunoSEQ multiplex PCR with primers that anneal to V and J segments. Amplification bias was minimized using a synthetic immune receptor repertoire, and residual bias was removed computationally after sequencing. In the paper's pipeline: Custom Python scripts were used to quantify repertoire diversity as the Shannon entropy index. Unsorted, CD4+ and CD8+ repertoires were examined separately, except in combined analyses, for which CD4+ and CD8+ sequences were merged in silico. Clonal expansion was defined as a frequency increase of at least 2-fold after treatment compared with C1D1, and clones undetected at baseline were assigned a pseudocount of 0.5. Clones with 0 or 1 copy at C1D1 were defined as singleton clones, while clones with 2 or more copies were defined as non-singleton clones. By matching protein sequences in sorted samples from the same patient, clones expanded in unsorted samples were annotated as CD4+, CD8+ or unknown. Wilcoxon tests on paired samples were used to test changes in diversity from C1D1 to C4D1. TCRdb carries this immuneACCESS record with in-frame sequences only. Its versions omit some clonotypes, under half of them owing to an unresolved V gene in the studies checked, with the rest unexplained. V, J and clone size are taken as reported in that table, and D and trimming were inferred from the DNA itself. In this sample the table shows 41,000 or so clones, 65% to 80% of which occur a single time. Around 20% of the sample rests with the top ten.

Summary of the overall study and its limitations: A significant rise by C4D1 was seen in CD4+ but not CD8+ TCR diversity (p=0.0027 vs p=0.16), with the rise being most apparent in complete responders (p=0.02). Lower diversity was seen in patients whose nivolumab began less than 1 year after ASCT, and these patients were left out of later analyses so that immune reconstitution would not confound the results. Trial patients with a complete response had baseline diversity similar to that of newly diagnosed patients, while partial responders and progressors had significantly lower diversity. Baseline TCR diversity was reported to be lower in newly diagnosed patients than in healthy donors, and even lower in relapsed/refractory patients. The study was limited to a single clinical trial cohort, and causes of repertoire differences, possibly disease activity or prior therapy, remained undefined.

This sample's time point label indicates: cycle 1 day 1 (C1D1), immediately before nivolumab initiation. Every trial patient had relapsed following autologous stem cell transplantation, and prior brentuximab vedotin exposure was what differed among cohorts A, B and C. The trial cohort included 45 to 65 patients with relapsed/refractory classical Hodgkin lymphoma, and each patient had a best overall response of complete response, partial response or progressive disease. Trial patients were treated with single-agent nivolumab in the multi-cohort phase II CheckMate 205 trial. An independent review committee assessed best overall response by applying the 2007 International Working Group response criteria. PBMCs from the trial were collected at three points: immediately before nivolumab initiation (C1D1), and during therapy at cycle 2 day 1 and cycle 4 day 1. Peripheral blood was collected in 8 mL Vacutainer Cell Preparation Tubes, from which PBMCs were isolated by centrifugation and then cryopreserved.

V ends up 1 base short and J 3 bases short, with an unmatched junction base count of 9. Sequences LGHNT (CDR1) and FRNRAP (CDR2) are obtained from the germline V gene. From cysteine to phenylalanine, the CDR3 is 18 amino acids long. Just CDR3 DNA is preserved here, 54 bases in frame from base 1. As to this clone: There is no known antigen for this receptor. No quality values exist for individual bases; no much larger clone is one base distant.

This TCR came from a human donor with classical Hodgkin lymphoma. The chain is made from TRBV12-5 and TRBJ2-3; 11 of the junction bases match TRBD2. Sequenced material: peripheral blood mononuclear cells (PBMCs), taken at baseline. CDR3 loop: CASGLAQVAGGITDTQYF. The nucleotide sequence is given as TGTGCTAGTGGTTTGGCACAAGTAGCGGGAGGGATTACAGATACGCAGTATTTT.